The source of this TCR beta chain is a study of neoadjuvant anti-PD-1 for oral cavity cancer. Looking at the study overall: Around day 43, patients without progression received a fourth nivolumab dose before surgery. Findings of the study overall: Treg/Th17 ratio rose with pretreatment blood and fell with post-treatment tumor TCRbeta clonality.

Survey sequencing of tumors mostly used 4.8 ug DNA, two replicates. Libraries were prepared by immunoSEQ multiplex PCR; TCRdb keeps only in-frame clonotypes and omits some of them. The table records roughly 24,000 clones, less than 35% of them present only once. This clone was observed a handful of times. Its antigen is unknown. Time point specified: after neoadjuvant nivolumab, at surgical resection. Stage II-IVA oral cavity squamous cell carcinoma was new and untreated by systemic or radiation therapy. The CDR3 totals 15 residues. Germline CDR1 is SGHAT and CDR2 is FQNNGV. Trimming cost V 5 bases and J 4 bases; bases outside gene matches: 3.

The material was tumor tissue, obtained after nivolumab (anti-PD-1) treatment. The sequence came from a person between 35 and 79 years old with oral cavity squamous cell carcinoma. This chain uses TRBV11-2 with TRBJ2-1, with 12 positions matching TRBD2. In DNA form, the CDR3 reads TGTGCCAGCAGCAGGACTAGCGGGGAATACAATGAGCAGTTCTTC. Translating it yields CASSRTSGEYNEQFF.